One and the same sample provided the 31 T cell receptor beta chains below, sequenced in a study of T cell responses to AZD1222 COVID-19 vaccine. Assay used: immunoSEQ multiplex PCR; TCRdb lists only in-frame clones, some missing. The repertoire holds 97,000 or so clones, with 85% to 90% as singletons. The starting material was peripheral blood, obtained on day 0 of AZD1222 vaccination. The receptors stem from an adult in good health.

This sequence joins TRBV5-5 and TRBJ2-7; D may match TRBD1 or TRBD2 (5 bases each). This CDR3 region has 15 residues. The V gene's germline CDR1 is SGHKS and CDR2 YYEKEE (reference sequence). The ends were cut back, 0 bases at V and 1 base at J, with 11 bases in the middle. CDR3: CASSLGDGRSYEQYF. CDR3 DNA: TGTGCCAGCAGCTTGGGGGACGGCAGGTCCTACGAGCAGTACTTC.

V and J are TRBV5-4 and TRBJ2-2, with TRBD2 matching 13 bases. CDR3 length equals 16 residues. CDR1 SGHNT and CDR2 YYREEE come from the germline V gene (reference sequence). After removal of 5 bases from V and 6 bases from J, the junction contained 7 bases not matched to a gene. The CDR3: CASSSTSGRPSGELFF. The CDR3 DNA is TGTGCCAGCAGTTCGACTAGCGGGAGGCCGTCCGGGGAGCTGTTTTTT.

The J gene is TRBJ1-3, the V gene TRBV10-3; tentative D call: TRBD1 (6 bases). V was shortened by 0 bases and J by 0 bases, with 27 bases between the two germline ends. CDR1 and CDR2 from the germline V gene are ENHRY and SYGVKD. The CDR3 is 22 residues long. The CDR3 DNA reads TGTGCCATCAGTGAGTCGGGCGCGGCGACAGGTCTACTCCTATTCTCTGGAAACACCATATATTTT. Its translation is CAISESGAATGLLLFSGNTIYF.

This rearrangement joins TRBV12-5 to TRBJ2-5; D is uncertain. The CDR3 runs to 13 residues. Between the trimmed V and J ends, which lost 1 base and 1 base, there was a span of 4 bases. CDR1 is LGHNT and CDR2 is FRNRAP in the germline V gene. The CDR3 DNA reads as TGTGCTAGTGGTTTGGAAACCCAAGAGACCCAGTACTTC. Translated: CASGLETQETQYF.

The rearrangement joins TRBV21-1 to TRBJ2-5; TRBD1 reflects the table's D call only, with no check against the DNA. TRBV21-1 has pseudogene status. The CDR3 totals 16 residues. In DNA form, the CDR3 reads TGTGCCAGCAGCAGACCTCCTGGTGAACAGAAAGAGACCCAGTACTTC. It codes for CASSRPPGEQKETQYF.

The chain has TRBV10-3 and TRBJ2-5; 9 positions agree with TRBD2. Trimming took 3 bases from V and 2 from J; bases not matched to a gene: 7. This CDR3 is 16 amino acids long. Germline assignment: CDR1 ENHRY and CDR2 SYGVKD. CDR3 protein: CAISDYGSGGQETQYF. The CDR3 nucleotides read TGTGCCATCAGTGACTATGGTAGCGGGGGACAAGAGACCCAGTACTTC.

This chain uses TRBV5-1 with TRBJ1-1, with D perhaps matching TRBD1 (6 bases). Germline CDR1 SGHRS, CDR2 YFSETQ. This CDR3 is built from 14 residues. V was cut by 3 bases and J by 7 bases, with 16 bases left in between. The CDR3 nucleotides read TGCGCCAGCAGCTCCCGCTTGGGGGCGAGTGAAGCTTTCTTT. Translating it yields CASSSRLGASEAFF. The whole variable domain, filled in from reference TRBV5-1 and TRBJ1-1, reads KAGVTQTPRYLIKTRGQQVTLSCSPISGHRSVSWYQQTPGQGLQFLFEYFSETQRNKGNFPGRFSGRQFSNSRSEMNVSTLELGDSALYLCASSSRLGASEAFFGQGTRLTVV.

The chain has TRBV6-5 and TRBJ1-5; 8 bases map to TRBD1. The J segment lost 2 bases and the V segment lost 6 bases, leaving 6 bases of the junction unmatched. Germline CDR1 reads MNHEY; CDR2 reads SVGAGI. CDR3 length equals 15 residues. The CDR3 here is CASRWTGQGNQPQHF. CDR3 sequence (DNA): TGTGCCAGCAGATGGACGGGACAGGGCAATCAGCCCCAGCATTTT.

This sequence joins TRBV6-5 and TRBJ2-2, with 7 bases identical to TRBD1. J was trimmed by 3 bases and V by 10 bases; bases with no gene match: 5. The germline V gene has CDR1 MNHEY and CDR2 SVGAGI. CDR3 length equals 13 residues. The CDR3 protein is CATATGHTGELFF. CDR3 DNA sequence: TGTGCCACAGCGACAGGGCACACCGGGGAGCTGTTTTTT.

The J gene is TRBJ2-7, the V gene TRBV6-6; the match to TRBD1 covers 10 bases. This CDR3 has 13 residues. V trimming: 6 bases; J trimming: 4 bases; junction bases outside the gene matches: 3. Germline V CDR1 and CDR2: MNHNY, SVGAGI (reference sequence). CDR3 protein: CASRGQGSYEQYF. In DNA form, the CDR3 reads TGTGCCAGCAGGGGACAGGGGAGTTACGAGCAGTACTTC.

This sequence joins TRBV19 and TRBJ1-5; TRBD1 is a possible D gene (6 bases). Germline-derived CDR1 and CDR2 are LNHDA and SQIVND (reference sequence). The CDR3 runs to 14 residues. Trimming pared 6 bases from V and 2 bases from J, leaving 11 bases between. The CDR3 protein is CASSEGGGNQPQHF. The CDR3 DNA sequence: TGTGCCAGTAGCGAGGGGGGGGGCAATCAGCCCCAGCATTTT.

As to this clone: One junction end disagrees with the germline gene, perhaps due to a read error. The gene calls are TRBV5-1 and TRBJ1-1; 10 nucleotides line up with TRBD1. Germline V gene data show CDR1 as SGHRS and CDR2 as YFSETQ. The CDR3 covers 15 residues. The CDR3 spells CASRLDRGMYTEAFF. In DNA, the CDR3 is TGCGCCAGCAGATTGGACAGGGGGATGTACACTGAAGCTTTCTTT.

This rearrangement joins TRBV3-1 (or the pseudogene TRBV3-2) to TRBJ2-7; the D call may be TRBD1 or TRBD2 (5 bases each). This CDR3 comprises 16 residues. V was shortened by 0 bases and J by 3 bases, with 15 bases between the two germline ends. The germline CDR1 and CDR2 sequences are LGHDT and YNNKEL (reference sequence). The CDR3 sequence is CASSQDSGTTIYEQYF. CDR3 in DNA: TGTGCCAGCAGCCAAGATTCCGGGACCACAATCTACGAGCAGTACTTC.

The CDR3, as DNA: TGCGCCAGCAGCCGCGAGGGGAGCGGGAGGGCCTACGAGCAGTACTTC. Its protein is CASSREGSGRAYEQYF. The chain joins TRBV5-1 to TRBJ2-7; 10 bases map to TRBD2. This CDR3 has 16 amino acids. Germline V gene data show CDR1 as SGHRS and CDR2 as YFSETQ. The trim removed 4 bases at V and 2 bases at J, leaving 9 bases unmatched.

This sequence joins TRBV18 and TRBJ1-3; tentative D call: TRBD1 (6 bases). The CDR3 has 17 residues. The V end was cut by 0 bases, the J end by 0 bases, with 12 bases between. In germline, CDR1 is KGHSH, CDR2 LQKENI. CDR3 in amino acids: CASSPPQGIRSGNTIYF. CDR3 DNA: TGTGCCAGCTCACCACCGCAGGGGATCCGCTCTGGAAACACCATATATTTT.

To note about this clone: The same CDR3 can be traced to other DNA sequences in this sample. This chain uses TRBV19 with TRBJ1-1, with D unclear. Germline V lookup: CDR1 LNHDA, CDR2 SQIVND (reference sequence). This CDR3 comprises 13 residues. The V end was cut by 3 bases, the J end by 1 base, with 6 bases between. In nucleotides, the CDR3 is TGTGCCAGTAGTATCCTGAAGAACACTGAAGCTTTCTTT. Protein product: CASSILKNTEAFF.

Only a few counts were recorded for this clone. The rearrangement uses TRBV23-1 and TRBJ2-4, with TRBD2 matching over 14 bases. TRBV23-1 is filed as an ORF, its function uncertain. V gave up 4 bases and J gave up 3 bases; unmatched junction bases: 17. The CDR3 sequence is 21 residues long. CDR3 in amino acids: CASSLVPGLAGGGLGKNIQYF. CDR3 in DNA: TGCGCCAGCAGTCTCGTGCCAGGACTAGCGGGAGGAGGTCTGGGCAAAAACATTCAGTACTTC.

The chain couples TRBV30 to TRBJ1-3; 7 bases match TRBD1. The CDR3 spans 15 residues. CDR1 is GTSNPN and CDR2 is SVGIG in the germline V gene (reference sequence). The V segment lost 4 bases and the J segment 2 bases; nucleotides outside the gene matches: 8. CDR3 in DNA: TGTGCCTGGAATCAGGGGGGGCTAGCTGGAAACACCATATATTTT. Translated, it gives CAWNQGGLAGNTIYF.

The chain couples TRBV4-1 to TRBJ1-1; D is undetermined. The ends were cut back, 4 bases at V and 0 bases at J, with 15 bases in the middle. CDR3 length equals 16 residues. Germline values: CDR1 MGHRA, CDR2 YSYEKL. As DNA, the CDR3 is TGCGCCAGCAGCCCATTCGGGCTACAAGTGAACACTGAAGCTTTCTTT. Its protein is CASSPFGLQVNTEAFF.

The gene calls are TRBV28 and TRBJ1-2, with no clear D. The CDR3 runs to 14 residues. Germline V gene lookup returns CDR1 MDHEN and CDR2 SYDVKM. V was trimmed by 5 bases and J by 4 bases, leaving 14 bases between them. The CDR3 loop is CASSRGRRIYGYTF. In nucleotides, the CDR3 is TGTGCCAGCAGTCGAGGCCGTAGGATCTATGGCTACACCTTC.

This clone was seen once. The chain couples TRBV10-3 to TRBJ2-2, with 10 bases that match TRBD1. Trimming cost V 6 bases and J 2 bases; bases outside gene matches: 3. Germline values: CDR1 ENHRY, CDR2 SYGVKD. The CDR3 contains 15 residues. CDR3 DNA sequence: TGTGCCATCAGGGGGACAGGGGAAAACACCGGGGAGCTGTTTTTT. Translating it yields CAIRGTGENTGELFF.

CDR3 in DNA: TGCGCCAGCAGCCAAGGATCGACAGGGAGTGACTATAGCAATCAGCCCCAGCATTTT. It encodes CASSQGSTGSDYSNQPQHF. This chain uses TRBV4-1 with TRBJ1-5; 7 bases map to TRBD1. With V trimmed by 1 base and J by 0 bases, 12 bases remained unmatched. CDR1 and CDR2 (germline): MGHRA, YSYEKL. The CDR3 loop spans 19 amino acids.

The chain links TRBV5-3 to TRBJ2-1, with D perhaps matching TRBD1 (5 bases). TRBV5-3 is an ORF for which the function is uncertain. The germline V and J ends were trimmed by 3 bases and 0 bases, with 13 bases remaining between them. This CDR3 spans 16 amino acids. The CDR3 bases are TGTGCCAGAAGCTGGGGCAGCAGGAGCTCCTACAATGAGCAGTTCTTC. This gives the protein CARSWGSRSSYNEQFF.

This chain connects TRBV28 to TRBJ1-1, with 8 bases aligning to TRBD1. J lost 5 bases, V lost 6 bases, and 11 bases had no gene match. Germline-derived CDR1 and CDR2 are MDHEN and SYDVKM. The CDR3 has 15 amino acids. The CDR3 is CASSPLDRGETEAFF. As DNA, the CDR3 is TGTGCCAGCAGCCCTCTCGACAGGGGAGAGACTGAAGCTTTCTTT. The whole variable domain, remainder taken from reference TRBV28 and TRBJ1-1, is DVKVTQSSRYLVKRTGEKVFLECVQDMDHENMFWYRQDPGLGLRLIYFSYDVKMKEKGDIPEGYSVSREKKERFSLILESASTNQTSMYLCASSPLDRGETEAFFGQGTRLTVV.

This chain connects TRBV6-5 to TRBJ2-3, with 9 bases matching TRBD1. V dropped 6 bases and J dropped 5; count of bases not matched to a gene: 9. CDR3 length equals 15 residues. Germline CDR1 reads MNHEY; CDR2 reads SVGAGI. DNA for the CDR3: TGTGCCAGCAGAAGGACAGGGGAACCAGAAGATACGCAGTATTTT. It codes for CASRRTGEPEDTQYF.

The V call is TRBV28, the J call TRBJ1-5; D perhaps matches TRBD1 (6 bases). V lost 5 bases, J lost 9 bases, and 14 bases lay in between. The germline gives CDR1 MDHEN, CDR2 SYDVKM. The CDR3 consists of 13 residues. CDR3 residues: CASSDTGMRPQHF. The CDR3 DNA follows: TGTGCCAGCAGTGATACAGGGATGCGGCCCCAGCATTTT.

This chain uses TRBV3-1 (or the pseudogene TRBV3-2) with TRBJ1-2; no clear D gene. CDR1 and CDR2 (germline): LGHDT, YNNKEL (reference sequence). V dropped 1 base and J dropped 8 bases, with 14 bases sitting between them. The length of the CDR3 is 14 residues. The DNA for the CDR3 is TGTGCCAGCAGCCAAGGTAGCGGTTTTAAGGGCTACACCTTC. This sequence encodes CASSQGSGFKGYTF.

The V call is TRBV19, the J call TRBJ1-1, with a possible D match to TRBD1 (6 bases). The CDR3 extends over 17 amino acids. The germline V and J ends were trimmed by 5 bases and 4 bases, with 23 bases remaining between them. CDR1 is LNHDA and CDR2 is SQIVND in the germline V gene (reference sequence). The CDR3 sequence is CASSFKAGRGGSTEAFF. In DNA, the CDR3 is TGTGCCAGTAGTTTTAAGGCGGGCCGAGGGGGTAGCACTGAAGCTTTCTTT.

This chain's CDR3 is CASSQPEQGNYEQYF. In nucleotides, the CDR3 is TGCGCCAGCAGCCAACCAGAGCAGGGTAACTACGAGCAGTACTTC. J is TRBJ2-7 and V is TRBV4-1; D perhaps matches TRBD1 (5 bases). Deletions cut 2 bases from V and 3 bases from J, with 14 bases between. The CDR3 extends over 15 amino acids. Germline V gives CDR1 MGHRA, CDR2 YSYEKL.

This clone showed up just a few times. The V and J genes are TRBV19 and TRBJ1-2; the match to TRBD1 covers 10 bases. The CDR3 runs to 15 residues. With 4 bases clipped from V and 4 bases from J, the junction kept 6 bases outside the gene matches. Germline loops: CDR1 LNHDA, CDR2 SQIVND (reference sequence). In DNA, the CDR3 is TGTGCCAGTAGTAAAGACAGGGGGCGCGTCTATGGCTACACCTTC. It codes for CASSKDRGRVYGYTF.

This clone was seen only once. The chain has TRBV10-3 and TRBJ1-6, with D uncertain. V was cut by 2 bases and J by 6 bases, with 17 bases left in between. Germline CDR1 is ENHRY and CDR2 is SYGVKD. The CDR3 sequence is 17 residues long. CDR3 sequence reads: CAISERALQRSNSPLHF. CDR3 sequence (DNA): TGTGCCATCAGTGAGAGGGCACTACAGAGGAGTAATTCACCCCTCCACTTT.